What follows is one T cell receptor (beta chain) and its context. No antigen is known for it. The data belong to a study of OX40 agonist ivuxolimab in advanced cancers. At the level of the study: With ivuxolimab, an agonistic anti-OX40 (CD134) antibody, patients were treated. Three patients had partial responses: one hepatocellular carcinoma, two cutaneous melanoma. Study results and limitations: By week 6 at 0.1 to 3.0 mg/kg, blood CD4+ and CD8+ T cells had expanded clonally.

Peripheral blood came from all dose cohorts at three timepoints. Repertoires were generated with immunoSEQ multiplex PCR, while TCRdb's copy carries only in-frame clones and drops some. The data hold 20,000 to 25,000 clones, with over 60% observed a single time. The CDR3 covers 20 residues. Per the germline V gene, CDR1 is GTSNPN and CDR2 is SVGIG (reference sequence). The ends were cut back, 3 bases at V and 0 bases at J, with 28 bases in the middle. This chain joins TRBV30 and TRBJ2-3; no definite D call. The sequence derives from an adult with an advanced solid tumor such as melanoma, head and neck, liver or kidney cancer. The specimen comprised CD4+ or CD8+ T cells sorted from blood, sampled in a trial of the OX40 agonist ivuxolimab. This CDR3 reads CAWSAPLEHKLLASTDTQYF. The CDR3 coding sequence is TGTGCCTGGAGCGCCCCTCTCGAGCACAAGTTACTTGCTAGCACAGATACGCAGTATTTT. Looking up the rest from reference TRBV30 and TRBJ2-3 gives the full variable domain: SQTIHQWPATLVQPVGSPLSLECTVEGTSNPNLYWYRQAAGRGLQLLFYSVGIGQISSEVPQNLSASRPQDRQFILSSKKLLLSDSGFYLCAWSAPLEHKLLASTDTQYFGPGTRLTVL.